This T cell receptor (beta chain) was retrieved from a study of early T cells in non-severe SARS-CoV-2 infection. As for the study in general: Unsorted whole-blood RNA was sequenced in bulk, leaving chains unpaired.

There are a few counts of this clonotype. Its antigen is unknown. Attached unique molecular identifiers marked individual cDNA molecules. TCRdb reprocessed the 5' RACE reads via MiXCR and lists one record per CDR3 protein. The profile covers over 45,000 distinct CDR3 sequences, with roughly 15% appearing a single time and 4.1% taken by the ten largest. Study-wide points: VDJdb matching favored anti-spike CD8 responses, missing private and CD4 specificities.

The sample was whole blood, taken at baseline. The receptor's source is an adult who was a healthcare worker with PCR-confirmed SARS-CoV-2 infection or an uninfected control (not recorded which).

The CDR3 spells CASSQTSAYTDTQYF. DNA of the CDR3: TGTGCCAGCAGCCAGACTAGCGCTTACACAGATACGCAGTATTTT. The V call is TRBV27, the J call TRBJ2-3, with TRBD2 identical over 8 bases. Germline values: CDR1 MNHEY, CDR2 SMNVEV (reference sequence). This CDR3 spans 15 amino acids. With V trimmed by 6 bases and J by 2 bases, 7 bases remained unmatched.